This T cell receptor (beta chain) was sequenced for a study of glioma-infiltrating T cells (dated by TCRdb to the mid-2010s). The study in broad terms: The study sequenced TCR alpha- and beta-chain repertoires from glioma tissue, from non-neoplastic brain tissue and from matched peripheral blood mononuclear cells. The paired cohort comprised three low-grade glioma patients, several primary glioblastoma patients and three non-glioma patients contributing non-neoplastic brain tissue. To gauge divergence between tissue and blood T-cell populations, every tissue-infiltrating repertoire was compared against the peripheral blood repertoire from the same patient.

Here is what the overall study found, with its caveats: In non-neoplastic patients, VJ-independent divergence between tissue and blood fell below expectation, whereas in all gliomas, and especially in low-grade gliomas, the divergence rose above expectation. Group comparisons rested on small numbers: three non-neoplastic, three low-grade glioma and seven or eight glioblastoma patients. Tissue and blood shared very few CDR3 sequences, a result attributed to high CDR3 diversity and limited sampling.

A distance of 11 bases separates the germline ends of V and J, which lose 1 base and 8 bases respectively. According to the germline V gene, CDR1 reads SGHDN and CDR2 reads FVKESK. Inclusive of the bounding cysteine and phenylalanine, the CDR3 is 13 residues long. Of the read, only the CDR3 DNA is kept; its 39 bases are in frame from base 1. This clonotype is labeled medium-sized (0.01 to 0.1%). Its recognized antigen is unknown. Qualities for individual bases were not recorded, and no much larger clone is one base off. TCR alpha and beta CDR3 regions were amplified with the iRepertoire nested amplicon-rescue multiplex PCR (arm-PCR) platform from RNA. One-step reverse transcription and amplification used roughly 95-400 ng of tissue mRNA or PBMC total RNA as input. Following bead purification, Illumina adapters were added by a secondary multiplex PCR, and libraries between 200 and 400 bp were gel-purified. Demultiplexing relied on internal 6-nucleotide barcodes carried by the libraries. The libraries were sequenced on an Illumina MiSeq using 2x220 or 2x250 nucleotide paired-end reads. In the paper's pipeline: Paired reads were merged using FLASH 1.2.11 and were aligned to the GRCh37 human genome using BWA-MEM, after which TRA and TRB reads were extracted. For V and J assignment, an IMGT-derived reference of cassette sequences and CDR3 motifs that included pseudogenes was used. Three-frame translation of reads was performed, and productive CDR3s were defined as those with a C...FGXG motif and no stop codons. A clonotype was defined as a unique combination of a V-J cassette pair and a CDR3 amino acid sequence. Reads were filtered by Hamming distance, with the threshold set by the sequence error rate of each sample in mapped regions. The public reads were reprocessed in TCRdb via fastp at Q25 and MiXCR, keeping in-frame beta chains. Duplicate CDR3 protein sequences are folded into a single record with the most common DNA and genes. Clone size and V and J calls follow TCRdb, not the original study. The sample includes 4,000 to 5,000 distinct CDR3 sequences, with roughly a third observed a single time. Roughly 6.6% of the sample comes from the top ten.

The receptor was isolated from a human donor with low-grade glioma or glioblastoma, undergoing nonglioma brain surgery, or in good health (not recorded which). Specimen: glioma tissue, nonneoplastic brain tissue, or PBMCs (not recorded which). The chain joins TRBV14 to TRBJ1-2; the D gene identity is not certain. This receptor has the CDR3 CASSQVPSGGYTF. DNA sequence: TGTGCCAGCAGCCAAGTCCCTTCCGGGGGCTACACCTTC.